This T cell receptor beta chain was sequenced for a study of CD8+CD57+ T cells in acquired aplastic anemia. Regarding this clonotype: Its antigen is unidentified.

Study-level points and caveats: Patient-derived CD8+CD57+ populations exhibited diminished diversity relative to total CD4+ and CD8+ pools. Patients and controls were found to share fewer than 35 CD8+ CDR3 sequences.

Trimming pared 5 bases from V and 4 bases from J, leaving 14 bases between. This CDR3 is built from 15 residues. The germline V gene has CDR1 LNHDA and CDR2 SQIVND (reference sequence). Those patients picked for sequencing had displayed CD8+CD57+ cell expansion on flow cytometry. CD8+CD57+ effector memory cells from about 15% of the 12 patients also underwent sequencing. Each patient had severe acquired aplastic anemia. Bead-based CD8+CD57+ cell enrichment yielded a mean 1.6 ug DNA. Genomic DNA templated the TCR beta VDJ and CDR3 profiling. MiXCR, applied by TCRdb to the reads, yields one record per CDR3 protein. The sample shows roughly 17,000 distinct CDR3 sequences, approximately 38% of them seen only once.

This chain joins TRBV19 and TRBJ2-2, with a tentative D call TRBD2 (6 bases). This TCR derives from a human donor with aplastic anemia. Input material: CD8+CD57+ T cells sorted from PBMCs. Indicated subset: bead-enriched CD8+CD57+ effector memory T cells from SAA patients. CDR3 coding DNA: TGTGCCAGTAGTGAAGGGACTGTGTCCACCGGGGAGCTGTTTTTT. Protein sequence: CASSEGTVSTGELFF.